One sample yielded the 21 T cell receptor beta chains listed below, sequenced in a study of cytomegalovirus exposure and HLA in healthy donors. PCR employed 60 Vbeta and 13 Jbeta primers. Libraries were prepared by immunoSEQ multiplex PCR; TCRdb keeps only in-frame clonotypes and omits some of them. The sample holds roughly 98,000 clones, about 81% seen once. Material for sequencing was PBMCs. The receptors were gathered from a man aged 35-49 years in good health and CMV-seronegative.

The chain has TRBV11-2 and TRBJ2-5; TRBD2 aligns across 7 bases. Gene TRBJ2-7 matches the end of the DNA better, so the J call may be wrong. The CDR3 extends over 15 amino acids. Germline lookup yields CDR1 SGHAT and CDR2 FQNNGV. DNA of the CDR3: TGTGCCAGCAGCTTCGAACTAGCGAGCTCCTACGAGCAGTACTTC. It encodes CASSFELASSYEQYF.

In this sample, this clone turned up a few times. The rearrangement joins TRBV15 to TRBJ1-5; D perhaps matches TRBD1 (5 bases). The CDR3 consists of 19 residues. CDR1 LNHNV and CDR2 YYDKDF come from the germline V gene (reference sequence). Between the trimmed V and J ends, which lost 0 bases and 2 bases, there was a span of 20 bases. The CDR3: CATSREGPTRGEGNQPQHF. DNA of the CDR3: TGTGCCACCAGCAGAGAGGGCCCCACAAGGGGCGAGGGCAATCAGCCCCAGCATTTT.

V gene TRBV6-4 combines with J gene TRBJ2-3; D call uncertain. The CDR3 sequence is 14 residues long. V was clipped by 2 bases and J by 0 bases, with 6 bases between them. Germline V gives CDR1 MRHNA, CDR2 SNTAGT. The CDR3 coding sequence is TGTGCCAGCAGTGACGAGGCAAGCACAGATACGCAGTATTTT. This encodes CASSDEASTDTQYF.

The chain is built from TRBV6-6 and TRBJ2-7, with 11 bases matching TRBD1. CDR1 is MNHNY, CDR2 SVGAGI, per germline (reference sequence). V shed 0 bases and J 5 bases; nucleotides not matched to a gene: 0. The CDR3 contains 14 residues. The CDR3 sequence: CASSYSDRGHEQYF. The CDR3 nucleotides are TGTGCCAGCAGTTACTCGGACAGGGGGCACGAGCAGTACTTC.

The gene calls are TRBV2 and TRBJ2-3; TRBD1 might be the D (6 bases). Trimming took 6 bases from V and 1 from J, leaving 14 bases between them. The CDR3 runs to 15 residues. CDR1 SNHLY and CDR2 FYNNEI come from the germline V gene. The CDR3 DNA reads as TGTGCCAGCAGCCTGGGGGCAGTCGGCACAGATACGCAGTATTTT. The encoded protein is CASSLGAVGTDTQYF.

The rearrangement uses TRBV14 and TRBJ1-6; the match to TRBD1 covers 7 bases. Germline loops: CDR1 SGHDN, CDR2 FVKESK. V gave up 3 bases and J gave up 4 bases; unmatched junction bases: 0. The CDR3 has 14 residues. The CDR3 protein is CASSQTGYNSPLHF. The CDR3 DNA sequence: TGTGCCAGCAGCCAGACAGGGTATAATTCACCCCTCCACTTT.

The gene calls are TRBV5-4 and TRBJ1-5; possible D gene TRBD1, 6 bases. V lost 3 bases and J lost 0, with 13 bases in between. Germline V lookup: CDR1 SGHNT, CDR2 YYREEE (reference sequence). The CDR3 is 16 amino acids. Here the CDR3 DNA reads TGTGCCAGCAGCTCGGGGGGGGGCAATAGCAATCAGCCCCAGCATTTT. As protein: CASSSGGGNSNQPQHF.

The chain recombines TRBV28 with TRBJ1-2; a possible D gene is TRBD1 (5 bases). This CDR3 contains 18 residues. The germline gives CDR1 MDHEN, CDR2 SYDVKM. V was trimmed by 4 bases and J by 2 bases, leaving 23 bases between them. CDR3 sequence reads: CASSSLSRWGVENYGYTF. CDR3 sequence (DNA): TGTGCCAGCAGTTCCCTCTCAAGGTGGGGGGTAGAAAACTATGGCTACACCTTC.

This chain uses TRBV19 with TRBJ2-3; 9 bases fit TRBD1. This CDR3 is 15 amino acids long. Trimming at V came to 6 bases and at J to 2 bases, leaving 6 bases not matched to a gene. The germline V gene encodes CDR1 LNHDA and CDR2 SQIVND (reference sequence). CDR3 loop: CASSQDRGTTDTQYF. The CDR3 DNA follows: TGTGCCAGTAGCCAGGACAGGGGAACCACAGATACGCAGTATTTT. Filled out from reference TRBV19 and TRBJ2-3, the complete variable domain reads DGGITQSPKYLFRKEGQNVTLSCEQNLNHDAMYWYRQDPGQGLRLIYYSQIVNDFQKGDIAEGYSVSREKKESFPLTVTSAQKNPTAFYLCASSQDRGTTDTQYFGPGTRLTVL.

The rearrangement uses TRBV7-7 and TRBJ2-5; D gene uncertain. Germline CDR1 SSHAT, CDR2 FNYEAQ (reference sequence). Trimming cost V 1 base and J 1 base, with 4 bases left between them. The CDR3 is made up of 13 amino acids. CDR3 residues: CASSLGLQETQYF. The CDR3 nucleotides read TGTGCCAGCAGCTTAGGTCTCCAAGAGACCCAGTACTTC.

The rearrangement uses TRBV7-6 and TRBJ1-1; D is perhaps TRBD1 (6 bases). This CDR3 spans 12 amino acids. CDR1 is SGHVS and CDR2 is FNYEAQ in the germline V gene. V was pared by 5 bases and J by 6 bases, with 10 bases between. The CDR3 nucleotides are TGTGCCAGCAGCCCACAGGGTCCTGAAGCTTTCTTT. Translating it yields CASSPQGPEAFF.

V and J are TRBV11-3 and TRBJ2-7; a weak D match, TRBD1 (5 bases). V was trimmed by 0 bases and J by 7 bases, leaving 10 bases between them. The length of the CDR3 is 13 residues. Germline lookup yields CDR1 SGHNT and CDR2 YENEEA. CDR3 loop: CASSLEGAREQYF. CDR3 DNA: TGTGCCAGCAGCTTAGAAGGGGCAAGGGAGCAGTACTTC.

This chain connects TRBV10-1 to TRBJ1-6; 8 nucleotides agree with TRBD1. The CDR3 loop spans 14 amino acids. With V trimmed by 0 bases and J by 10 bases, 2 bases remained unmatched. Per germline, CDR1 WNHNN and CDR2 SYGVQD (reference sequence). CDR3 sequence reads: CASSESSGGSPLHF. For the CDR3, the DNA is TGCGCCAGCAGTGAGTCTTCAGGGGGCTCACCCCTCCACTTT.

V gene TRBV7-3 combines with J gene TRBJ2-2; D possibly corresponds to TRBD1 (6 bases). The CDR3 contains 15 residues. V lost 3 bases and J lost 2, with 10 bases in between. Germline V gives CDR1 SGHTA, CDR2 FQGTGA. The CDR3 DNA follows: TGTGCCAGCAGCTTGGACAGCATCAACACCGGGGAGCTGTTTTTT. Translated, it gives CASSLDSINTGELFF.

The chain has TRBV5-6 and TRBJ2-1; weak D call: TRBD1 (6 bases). This CDR3 contains 14 residues. Trimming took off 4 bases at V and 2 bases at J, with 10 bases between the two ends. Germline V gene lookup returns CDR1 SGHDT and CDR2 YYEEEE. Here the CDR3 reads CASSEWGPYNEQFF. The CDR3 nucleotides are TGTGCCAGCAGCGAATGGGGGCCCTACAATGAGCAGTTCTTC.

The chain uses TRBV2 and TRBJ1-2, with D possibly being TRBD1 (6 bases). The germline V gene has CDR1 SNHLY and CDR2 FYNNEI. Trimming took off 4 bases at V and 2 bases at J, with 11 bases between the two ends. The CDR3 length is 14 residues. The CDR3 loop is CASSAEQGNYGYTF. In DNA, the CDR3 is TGTGCCAGCAGTGCGGAACAGGGCAACTATGGCTACACCTTC. Combining the CDR3 with reference TRBV2 and TRBJ1-2 gives the whole variable domain EPEVTQTPSHQVTQMGQEVILRCVPISNHLYFYWYRQILGQKVEFLVSFYNNEISEKSEIFDDQFSVERPDGSNFTLKIRSTKLEDSAMYFCASSAEQGNYGYTFGSGTRLTVV.

The chain joins TRBV7-8 to TRBJ1-1, with 8 bases that match TRBD1. CDR3 length: 18 residues. V gave up 7 bases and J gave up 2 bases; unmatched junction bases: 18. The germline V gene encodes CDR1 SGHVS and CDR2 FQNEAQ. The CDR3 sequence: CASIAPYRDRKINTEAFF. The DNA of the CDR3 is TGTGCCAGCATCGCGCCATACCGGGACAGGAAGATTAACACTGAAGCTTTCTTT. The whole variable domain, filled in from reference TRBV7-8 and TRBJ1-1, reads GAGVSQSPRYKVAKRGQDVALRCDPISGHVSLFWYQQALGQGPEFLTYFQNEAQLDKSGLPSDRFFAERPEGSVSTLKIQRTQQEDSAVYLCASIAPYRDRKINTEAFFGQGTRLTVV.

This chain links TRBV7-9 with TRBJ1-2; TRBD1 matches at 12 bases. The V segment lost 0 bases and the J segment 2 bases; nucleotides outside the gene matches: 7. This CDR3 comprises 18 residues. The V gene's germline CDR1 is SEHNR and CDR2 FQNEAQ (reference sequence). The CDR3, as DNA: TGTGCCAGCAGCTTAGCGTCCCGGGACAGGGGGCGAAACTATGGCTACACCTTC. This gives the protein CASSLASRDRGRNYGYTF.

The rearrangement joins TRBV2 to TRBJ1-5, with TRBD1 matching over 8 bases. The V and J ends lost 5 bases and 6 bases, in that order; junction bases with no gene match: 3. This CDR3 is built from 13 residues. Looked up from germline, CDR1 is SNHLY and CDR2 is FYNNEI. The CDR3: CASSPDRGQPQHF. The CDR3 coding sequence is TGTGCCAGCAGTCCCGACAGGGGTCAGCCCCAGCATTTT.

V is TRBV6-1 and J is TRBJ1-5, with 7 positions matching TRBD1. CDR1 and CDR2 (germline): MNHNS, SASEGT. The CDR3 spans 13 residues. Trimming cost V 10 bases and J 1 base; bases outside gene matches: 4. CDR3 bases: TGTGCCACCCAGGGACAGAGCAATCAGCCCCAGCATTTT. This encodes CATQGQSNQPQHF.

The genes are TRBV5-5 and TRBJ2-7; D is unresolved. The CDR3 extends over 15 amino acids. V was trimmed by 2 bases and J by 3 bases, leaving 15 bases between them. The germline CDR1 and CDR2 sequences are SGHKS and YYEKEE (reference sequence). CDR3: CASSLSFEKNYEQYF. CDR3 nucleotide sequence: TGTGCCAGCAGCTTAAGCTTCGAGAAAAACTACGAGCAGTACTTC.